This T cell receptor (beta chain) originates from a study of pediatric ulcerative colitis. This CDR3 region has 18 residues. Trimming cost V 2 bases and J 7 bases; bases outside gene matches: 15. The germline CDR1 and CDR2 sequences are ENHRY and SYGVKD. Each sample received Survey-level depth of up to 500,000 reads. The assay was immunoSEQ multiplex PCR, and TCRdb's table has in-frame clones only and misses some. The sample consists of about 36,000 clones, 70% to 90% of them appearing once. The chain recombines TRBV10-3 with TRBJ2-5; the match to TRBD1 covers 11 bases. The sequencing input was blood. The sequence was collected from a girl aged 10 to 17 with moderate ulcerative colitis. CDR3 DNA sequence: TGTGCCATCAGTGAGACGAGGACAGGGGGCTTCCAGGGCGGGACCCAGTACTTC. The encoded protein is CAISETRTGGFQGGTQYF.